The text below deals with one TCR beta chain. Its antigen is as yet unknown. The sample comes from a study of post-analysis software for immune sequencing data. TCR beta cDNA libraries had unique molecular identifiers. T cells, 1 to 10 million of them, yielded roughly 470,000 cDNA molecules. TCRdb called the PCR reads again in MiXCR, with one record for every CDR3 protein. Of roughly 670,000 distinct CDR3 sequences in the sample, 55% to 70% were seen once. V lost 7 bases and J lost 8, with 20 bases in between. The CDR3 has 14 residues. Germline lookup yields CDR1 SQVTM and CDR2 ANQGSEA. Findings and limits, study-wide: For normalized Chao1 diversity, multiple sclerosis patients scored significantly lower than controls did. Samples sharing a preparation batch grouped tightly together when assessed by F measure. About five TRBV segments appeared more often in patients than in controls, and TRBV5-6, TRBV5-1 and TRBV20-1 were among these.

Sequenced material: blood. The J gene is TRBJ1-4, the V gene TRBV29-1; D is undetermined. This clonotype was sampled from a girl aged 2-10 years with multiple sclerosis. The CDR3 nucleotides read TGCAGCGGAACCCTAGGTTGGAACACGGAAAAACTGTTTTTT. This translates into CSGTLGWNTEKLFF.